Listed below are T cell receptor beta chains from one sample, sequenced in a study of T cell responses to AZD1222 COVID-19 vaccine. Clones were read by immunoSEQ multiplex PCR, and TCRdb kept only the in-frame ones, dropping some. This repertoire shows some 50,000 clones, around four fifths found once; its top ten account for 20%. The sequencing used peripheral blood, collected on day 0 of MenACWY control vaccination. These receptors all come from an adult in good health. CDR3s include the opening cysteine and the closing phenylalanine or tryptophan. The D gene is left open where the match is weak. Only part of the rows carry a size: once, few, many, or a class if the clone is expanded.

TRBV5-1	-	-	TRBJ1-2	CASSLDRLYGYTF	TGCGCCAGCAGCCTCGACAGACTCTATGGCTACACCTTC
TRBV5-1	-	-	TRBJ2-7	CASSLIPYEQYF	TGCGCCAGCAGCTTGATACCCTACGAGCAGTACTTC
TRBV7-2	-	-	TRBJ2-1	CASSLQLSSYNEQFF	TGTGCCAGCAGCTTACAGCTGAGCTCCTACAATGAGCAGTTCTTC
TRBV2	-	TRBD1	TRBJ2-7	CASSTPGQGKDEQYF	TGTGCCAGCAGTACTCCGGGACAGGGAAAGGACGAGCAGTACTTC
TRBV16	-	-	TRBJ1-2	CASTSQQTFYGYTF	TGTGCCAGCACCTCTCAACAAACGTTCTATGGCTACACCTTC
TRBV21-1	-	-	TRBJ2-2	CASSTLGTNTGELFF	TGTGCCAGCAGCACATTGGGGACCAACACCGGGGAGCTGTTTTTT
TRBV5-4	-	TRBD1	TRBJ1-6	CASSEQTGANSPLHF	TGTGCCAGCAGCGAGCAGACAGGGGCAAATTCACCCCTCCACTTT
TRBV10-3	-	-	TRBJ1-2	CAIRGTDGYGYTF	TGTGCCATCAGAGGCACCGACGGGTATGGCTACACCTTC
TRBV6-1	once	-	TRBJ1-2	CASSYMGTPYGYTF	TGTGCCAGCAGTTATATGGGTACTCCATATGGCTACACCTTC
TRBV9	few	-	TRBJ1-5	CASSVGRERQPQHF	TGTGCCAGCAGCGTAGGCAGGGAGCGGCAGCCCCAGCATTTT